The text below deals with one TCR beta chain. The sample belongs to a study of shared clonotypes between healthy human individuals. As for the study in general: Donors were a couple of women and a few men aged 18 to 49.

The assay was immunoSEQ multiplex PCR, and TCRdb's table has in-frame clones only and misses some. The sample holds approximately 340,000 clones, roughly 70% seen once. CDR3 length equals 14 residues. V gave up 0 bases and J gave up 1 base, with 7 bases separating them. CDR1 and CDR2 (germline): SGDLS, YYNGEE. The specimen sequenced was memory CD4+ T cells sorted from blood. Subset defined: CD45RA-negative fraction. This chain joins TRBV9 and TRBJ2-5, with D hard to call. This clonotype was obtained from a man younger than 40 in good health. This CDR3 is CASSVGAVQETQYF. The DNA for the CDR3 is TGTGCCAGCAGCGTAGGAGCAGTCCAAGAGACCCAGTACTTC. Full variable domain (rest looked up from reference TRBV9 and TRBJ2-5): DSGVTQTPKHLITATGQRVTLRCSPRSGDLSVYWYQQSLDQGLQFLIQYYNGEERAKGNILERFSAQQFPDLHSELNLSSLELGDSALYFCASSVGAVQETQYFGPGTRLLVL.